The clone carrying this T cell receptor (beta chain) was observed a single time. Its target is unknown. Method: immunoSEQ multiplex PCR; TCRdb's copy keeps in-frame clones and lacks some. The sample shows 100,000 to 150,000 clones, roughly 77% of them seen only once. Specified time point: week 11, during vaccination. It was 300 ug of mutant IDH1 20-mer peptide that made up each vaccine dose, given with topical imiquimod. The sample comes from a study of a mutant IDH1 vaccine in newly diagnosed glioma. About the research overall: Previous treatment comprised radiotherapy, temozolomide, or both, mostly both.

CDR3 length: 15 residues. CDR1 and CDR2 from the germline V gene are KGHSY and FQNENV. V was pared by 2 bases and J by 2 bases, with 13 bases between. The sample in question was PBMCs, obtained from a glioma patient whose treatment included an IDH1 peptide vaccine. This receptor was taken from a man aged 35 to 55 with glioma. This rearrangement joins TRBV16 to TRBJ2-7; the D gene is possibly TRBD1 (5 bases). The CDR3 loop is CASSQTKGLTYEQYF. In DNA, the CDR3 is TGTGCCAGCAGCCAAACGAAGGGGCTAACCTACGAGCAGTACTTC.